These 19 T cell receptor beta chains were sequenced from one sample in a study of identical twins. TCRdb itself ran the 5' RACE reads through MiXCR, one entry per CDR3 protein. The repertoire consists of roughly 1.6 million distinct CDR3 sequences, with about 32% occurring once and the leading ten covering roughly 0.3%. The sequenced sample was cord blood. The source of these receptors is a newborn girl in good health.

This clonotype was counted at least ten times. The chain joins TRBV27 to TRBJ1-1; D is ambiguous. Trimming removed 2 bases from V and 5 bases from J, with 9 bases in between. From germline, CDR1 is MNHEY and CDR2 SMNVEV (reference sequence). The CDR3 sequence is 13 residues long. The CDR3 reads CASSLAGRTEAFF. CDR3 DNA: TGTGCCAGCAGTTTAGCGGGGAGGACTGAAGCTTTCTTT.

As to this clonotype: A much larger clone lies one base from this, so it may be a read error. The chain couples TRBV29-1 to TRBJ1-4, with no clear D. The germline V and J ends were trimmed by 4 bases and 6 bases, with 12 bases remaining between them. Germline CDR1 SQVTM, CDR2 ANQGSEA. CDR3 size: 13 residues. CDR3 residues: CSVGRGNDEKLFF. The CDR3 DNA sequence: TGCAGCGTTGGTCGGGGAAACGATGAAAAACTGTTTTTT.

There are a few counts of this clonotype. The chain combines TRBV2 with TRBJ2-3; 7 nucleotides match TRBD2. CDR1 is SNHLY and CDR2 is FYNNEI in the germline V gene. With 1 base clipped from V and 11 bases from J, the junction kept 6 bases outside the gene matches. This CDR3 comprises 13 residues. Here the CDR3 reads CASSEDTSDLQYF. CDR3 in DNA: TGTGCCAGCAGTGAAGATACTAGCGATTTGCAGTATTTT.

This chain uses TRBV24-1 with TRBJ2-3; 12 nucleotides line up with TRBD1. This CDR3 comprises 16 residues. V was pared by 0 bases and J by 4 bases, with 1 base of the junction left unmatched. Germline loops: CDR1 KGHDR, CDR2 SFDVKD. The CDR3 DNA reads TGTGCCACCAGTGATTTGGGGACAGGGGGCGCAGATACGCAGTATTTT. Encoded protein: CATSDLGTGGADTQYF.

This clonotype appeared many times. The chain combines TRBV7-6 with TRBJ2-3; possibly TRBD1 for D (5 bases). V was pared by 1 base and J by 5 bases, with 10 bases between. Germline loops: CDR1 SGHVS, CDR2 FNYEAQ. The CDR3 length is 14 residues. The CDR3 DNA reads as TGTGCCAGCAGCTTAGGCAGGGTAAAAGATACGCAGTATTTT. Translated, it gives CASSLGRVKDTQYF.

The V gene is TRBV28, the J gene TRBJ1-2; no reliable D call. The germline CDR1 and CDR2 sequences are MDHEN and SYDVKM. V was pared by 2 bases and J by 3 bases, with 10 bases between. There are 14 residues in the CDR3. The CDR3 region is CASSLREGYYGYTF. CDR3 coding DNA: TGTGCCAGCAGTTTACGTGAGGGTTACTATGGCTACACCTTC.

The chain recombines TRBV28 with TRBJ1-4; D not certain. V dropped 1 base and J dropped 6 bases, with 12 bases sitting between them. The CDR3 loop spans 15 amino acids. Per germline, CDR1 MDHEN and CDR2 SYDVKM. CDR3 nucleotide sequence: TGTGCCAGCAGTTTATTTTCCTACGTGGATGAAAAACTGTTTTTT. It is translated as CASSLFSYVDEKLFF.

This clonotype was found a few times. The gene calls are TRBV2 and TRBJ1-2; TRBD1 might be the D (5 bases). Germline assignment: CDR1 SNHLY and CDR2 FYNNEI. Between the trimmed V and J ends, which lost 1 base and 7 bases, there was a span of 19 bases. The CDR3 is 16 amino acids. CDR3 sequence: CASSEGVGRGNFGYTF. The CDR3, as DNA: TGTGCCAGCAGTGAAGGGGTTGGTAGGGGTAATTTTGGCTACACCTTC.

The chain has TRBV5-1 and TRBJ2-4; possible D gene TRBD1, 6 bases. Germline V gene data show CDR1 as SGHRS and CDR2 as YFSETQ. The V gene lost 4 bases and the J gene lost 1 base, with 12 bases spanning the gap. The CDR3 has 15 residues. The CDR3 reads CASSATTGAKNIQYF. Written as DNA, the CDR3 is TGCGCCAGCAGCGCGACTACAGGGGCCAAAAACATTCAGTACTTC.

Only a few counts were recorded for this clonotype. J is TRBJ2-7 and V is TRBV14, with 13 bases that match TRBD2. This CDR3 has 18 amino acids. Germline values: CDR1 SGHDN, CDR2 FVKESK. Germline trimming cut 0 bases from V and 3 bases from J; bases unmatched to any gene: 8. CDR3: CASSQESRLAGGFYEQYF. CDR3 coding DNA: TGTGCCAGCAGCCAAGAGTCTCGACTAGCGGGGGGATTCTACGAGCAGTACTTC.

This clonotype was detected a few times. The V gene is TRBV20-1, the J gene TRBJ2-7; the D is unclear. Per germline, CDR1 DFQATT and CDR2 SNEGSKA (reference sequence). The V and J ends lost 0 bases and 5 bases respectively, with 11 bases between them. This CDR3 has 13 amino acids. The CDR3 bases are TGCAGTGCTAGAGATTTGGGGATAAACGAGCAGTACTTC. It specifies CSARDLGINEQYF.

The CDR3 region is CATSPLKNSGNTIYF. DNA for the CDR3: TGTGCCACCAGCCCCCTAAAGAACTCTGGAAACACCATATATTTT. The chain recombines TRBV15 with TRBJ1-3; D gene ambiguous. Per germline, CDR1 LNHNV and CDR2 YYDKDF (reference sequence). The CDR3 runs 15 residues. V was clipped by 5 bases and J by 0 bases, with 11 bases between them.

The count of this clonotype is one. The V gene is TRBV10-2, the J gene TRBJ2-3, with TRBD2 matching 7 bases. The CDR3 has 19 amino acids. J gave up 0 bases and V 0 bases, and 12 bases lay outside the gene matches. Germline V CDR1 and CDR2: WSHSY, SAAADI. The CDR3 loop is CASSESGLGLAVSTDTQYF. The CDR3 DNA reads as TGCGCCAGCAGTGAGTCGGGTTTGGGGCTAGCGGTTAGCACAGATACGCAGTATTTT.

The rearrangement links TRBV6-5 to TRBJ1-2; D gene unclear. Germline V gives CDR1 MNHEY, CDR2 SVGAGI. V gave up 0 bases and J gave up 4 bases, with 9 bases separating them. CDR3 length equals 14 residues. The chain's CDR3 is CASSYSTFSYGYTF. The CDR3 DNA reads as TGTGCCAGCAGTTACTCAACATTTAGCTATGGCTACACCTTC.

V and J are TRBV4-2 and TRBJ2-2; TRBD1 matches at 7 bases. With 4 bases clipped from V and 7 bases from J, the junction kept 3 bases outside the gene matches. The CDR3 covers 13 residues. CDR1 and CDR2 from the germline V gene are LGHNA and YNFKEQ. The CDR3 nucleotides are TGTGCCAGCAGCCGTACAGGGGACGGGGAGCTGTTTTTT. It yields the protein CASSRTGDGELFF.

V and J are TRBV10-3 and TRBJ2-1, with TRBD2 as a possible D gene (7 bases). The CDR3 spans 15 residues. With 11 bases removed from V and 6 bases from J, the gap between germline ends came to 23 bases. CDR1 and CDR2 from the germline V gene are ENHRY and SYGVKD. The CDR3 DNA reads as TGTGCCTCCAGTGGGGGGGCAGGACTAACCAATGAGCAGTTCTTC. It specifies CASSGGAGLTNEQFF.

This clonotype was found a few times. The chain links TRBV2 to TRBJ2-5; 9 bases map to TRBD1. V lost 7 bases to trimming and J lost 11 bases; unmatched junction nucleotides: 8. This CDR3 is 12 amino acids long. CDR1 is SNHLY and CDR2 is FYNNEI in the germline V gene. CDR3 sequence reads: CASKYRGQRQYF. In nucleotides, the CDR3 is TGTGCCAGCAAATACAGGGGGCAGCGGCAGTACTTC.

Comment on this clonotype: This may stem from a read error, because a much larger clone lies one nucleotide away. This chain uses TRBV11-2 with TRBJ2-1; D possibly matches TRBD1 or TRBD2 (6 bases each). The CDR3 loop spans 18 amino acids. Trimming pared 5 bases from V and 2 bases from J, leaving 22 bases between. Germline CDR1 reads SGHAT; CDR2 reads FQNNGV. In nucleotides, the CDR3 is TGTGCCAGCAGCCCATTGAGGGGGGCCCTAAAAGCCTACAATGAGCAGTTCTTC. It translates to CASSPLRGALKAYNEQFF.

The genes are TRBV4-2 and TRBJ2-1, with 11 positions matching TRBD2. This CDR3 is built from 18 residues. V was clipped by 1 base and J by 5 bases; unmatched bases: 10. Germline lookup yields CDR1 LGHNA and CDR2 YNFKEQ. CDR3 nucleotides: TGTGCCAGCAGCCAAGCACGAGTCCTAGCGGGGGGTAACAATGAGCAGTTCTTC. This sequence encodes CASSQARVLAGGNNEQFF.